This passage covers 10 T cell receptor beta chains from one sample sequenced in a study of graft-versus-host responses after intestinal transplantation. The assay was immunoSEQ multiplex PCR, and TCRdb's table has in-frame clones only and misses some. The table shows under 15,000 clones, with more than 30% occurring only once. The culture paired about 200,000 irradiated violet-dye-labeled stimulators with about 200,000 CFSE-labeled responders. Sample: alloreactive CD8+ T cells from a mixed lymphocyte reaction culture, taken before intestinal transplant. Subset noted: CFSE-low proliferating T cells sorted from roughly six-day pre-transplant mixed lymphocyte reaction (GvH or HvG direction). All receptors come from a human patient who received an intestinal transplant.

V and J are TRBV4-1 and TRBJ1-3; D remains ambiguous. Trimming took 1 base from V and 8 from J, leaving 21 bases between them. This CDR3 spans 17 amino acids. Germline loops: CDR1 MGHRA, CDR2 YSYEKL. The DNA of the CDR3 is TGCGCCAGCAGCCAAGTCGGAGTGGGTCGGGCGTTGGACACCATATATTTT. Protein product: CASSQVGVGRALDTIYF.

In regard to this clone: This sample includes further DNA sequences coding for the same CDR3. V gene TRBV5-4 combines with J gene TRBJ1-6; 7 bases are a match to TRBD1. CDR3 size: 15 residues. The germline V gene has CDR1 SGHNT and CDR2 YYREEE (reference sequence). The junction had 9 bases not matched to a gene; V was cut back by 4 bases and J by 8 bases. The CDR3 here is CASSRYRGSDSPLHF. The DNA of the CDR3 is TGTGCCAGCAGCCGTTACAGGGGTTCGGATTCACCCCTCCACTTT.

This sequence joins TRBV5-1 and TRBJ2-2; TRBD2 might be the D (5 bases). Per the germline V gene, CDR1 is SGHRS and CDR2 is YFSETQ. The CDR3 runs 14 residues. V was pared by 5 bases and J by 5 bases, with 13 bases between. CDR3 bases: TGCGCCAGCAGTATGGATGGAGGAACCGGGGAGCTGTTTTTT. This translates into CASSMDGGTGELFF.

The table lists this clone with a few counts. The V call is TRBV7-9, the J call TRBJ2-7, with a possible D match to TRBD2 (6 bases). V dropped 3 bases and J dropped 5 bases, with 17 bases sitting between them. Germline V lookup: CDR1 SEHNR, CDR2 FQNEAQ (reference sequence). The CDR3 is 15 residues long. This chain's CDR3 is CASSFIEEGQDEQYF. In nucleotides, the CDR3 is TGTGCCAGCAGCTTTATCGAGGAGGGCCAGGACGAGCAGTACTTC.

The rearrangement joins TRBV30 to TRBJ1-1, with 7 bases identical to TRBD1. This CDR3 region has 12 residues. J was trimmed by 9 bases and V by 7 bases; bases with no gene match: 11. Germline loops: CDR1 GTSNPN, CDR2 SVGIG (reference sequence). The CDR3 DNA reads as TGTGCCTTTGACAGGGATATGTCGCAAGCTTTCTTT. Its translation is CAFDRDMSQAFF.

The V and J genes are TRBV7-9 and TRBJ2-1; D not resolved. V shed 1 base and J shed 5 bases, with 6 bases lying between them. The length of the CDR3 is 13 residues. Per germline, CDR1 SEHNR and CDR2 FQNEAQ (reference sequence). The CDR3 is CASSLVVHNEQFF. Here the CDR3 DNA reads TGTGCCAGCAGCTTAGTGGTTCACAATGAGCAGTTCTTC. Full variable domain (rest looked up from reference TRBV7-9 and TRBJ2-1): DTGVSQNPRHKITKRGQNVTFRCDPISEHNRLYWYRQTLGQGPEFLTYFQNEAQLEKSRLLSDRFSAERPKGSFSTLEIQRTEQGDSAMYLCASSLVVHNEQFFGPGTRLTVL.

This clone qualifies as medium-sized. V usage is TRBV6-5 and J usage is TRBJ1-1, with D possibly matching TRBD1 (6 bases). Germline lookup yields CDR1 MNHEY and CDR2 SVGAGI. The CDR3 consists of 15 residues. V was cut by 1 base and J by 4 bases, with 13 bases left in between. CDR3 sequence (DNA): TGTGCCAGCAGTTACTTTACAGGGTGGGGCACTGAAGCTTTCTTT. Its translation is CASSYFTGWGTEAFF.

CDR3 sequence reads: CASSLKSYWTGGVYEQYF. The CDR3 DNA reads TGTGCCAGCAGCCTAAAGTCCTACTGGACAGGGGGTGTGTACGAGCAGTACTTC. The chain couples TRBV7-2 to TRBJ2-7; 10 bases match TRBD1. The CDR3 covers 18 residues. The germline gives CDR1 SGHTA, CDR2 FQGNSA. V shed 5 bases and J 4 bases; nucleotides not matched to a gene: 17.

This clone was observed a handful of times. J is TRBJ2-7 and V is TRBV7-9, with TRBD1 as a possible D gene (6 bases). Germline assignment: CDR1 SEHNR and CDR2 FQNEAQ (reference sequence). The CDR3 totals 14 residues. V shed 4 bases and J shed 3 bases, with 13 bases lying between them. CDR3 bases: TGTGCCAGCAGCTCGACAGGCTGGATCTACGAGCAGTACTTC. Amino acid sequence: CASSSTGWIYEQYF.

This clone was seen only a few times. This sequence joins TRBV5-1 and TRBJ1-2; D unclear. The CDR3 contains 13 residues. V gave up 3 bases and J gave up 2 bases, with 8 bases separating them. The germline V gene encodes CDR1 SGHRS and CDR2 YFSETQ. CDR3 coding DNA: TGCGCCAGCAGCTATGGAGGGAACTATGGCTACACCTTC. It encodes CASSYGGNYGYTF.